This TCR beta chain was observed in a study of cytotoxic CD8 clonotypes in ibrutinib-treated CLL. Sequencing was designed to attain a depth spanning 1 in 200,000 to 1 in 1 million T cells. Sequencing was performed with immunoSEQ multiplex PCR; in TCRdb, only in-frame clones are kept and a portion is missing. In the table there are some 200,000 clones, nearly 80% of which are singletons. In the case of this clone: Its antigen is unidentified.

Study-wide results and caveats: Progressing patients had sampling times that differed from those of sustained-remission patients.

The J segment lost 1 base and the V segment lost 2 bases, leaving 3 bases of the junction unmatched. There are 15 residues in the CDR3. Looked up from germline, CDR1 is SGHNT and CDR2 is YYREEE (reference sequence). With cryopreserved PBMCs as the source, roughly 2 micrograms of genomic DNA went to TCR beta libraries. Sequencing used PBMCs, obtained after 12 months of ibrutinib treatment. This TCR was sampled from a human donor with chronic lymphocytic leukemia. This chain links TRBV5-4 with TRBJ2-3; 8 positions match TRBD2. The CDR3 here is CASSFGAGGTDTQYF. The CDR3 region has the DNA TGTGCCAGCAGCTTCGGAGCGGGGGGCACAGATACGCAGTATTTT.